This is a list of T cell receptor beta chains from one sample in a study of patients and donors after allogeneic stem cell transplantation. TCRdb recomputed calls from the RT-PCR reads with MiXCR, one row per CDR3 protein. Seen here are fewer than 200,000 distinct CDR3 sequences, roughly 30% observed once, and the top ten hold under 3.5%. The sequenced sample consisted of blood, either unsorted or a sorted T cell fraction (not recorded which). Source of these receptors: a human donor who was either an allogeneic HSCT recipient or a stem cell or donor lymphocyte infusion donor (not recorded which). It is not recorded whose cells these are; they may come from a transplant donor. Each CDR3 is given with its conserved first and last residue. The D gene is left open where the match is weak. Where a row states a size, it is once, few, many or the class of an expanded clone; other rows omit it.

NA	TRBV5-1	TRBJ1-2	few	CASSLGVAYGYTF	TGCGCCAGCAGCTTGGGGGTAGCCTATGGCTACACCTTC
NA	TRBV7-9	TRBJ1-6	many	CASSWSSYNSPLHF	TGTGCCAGCAGCTGGAGCTCCTATAATTCACCCCTCCACTTT
NA	TRBV5-1	TRBJ1-1	NA	CASSPWTGNTEAFF	TGCGCCAGCAGCCCATGGACGGGGAACACTGAAGCTTTCTTT
NA	TRBV14	TRBJ1-4	NA	CASSQELQPLNEKLFF	TGTGCCAGCAGCCAAGAATTGCAACCCCTTAATGAAAAACTGTTTTTT
NA	TRBV27	TRBJ1-1	NA	CASSLSHGGFTEAFF	TGTGCCAGCAGTTTATCCCATGGAGGATTCACTGAAGCTTTCTTT
NA	TRBV29-1	TRBJ2-7	NA	CSFMGESYEQYF	TGCAGTTTTATGGGAGAGAGCTACGAGCAGTACTTC
NA	TRBV27	TRBJ2-3	once	CASRLGVWTDTQYF	TGTGCCAGCAGGTTGGGGGTTTGGACAGATACGCAGTATTTT
TRBD1	TRBV29-1	TRBJ2-7	NA	CSVAGQGRREQYF	TGCAGCGTGGCGGGACAGGGAAGACGGGAGCAGTACTTC
NA	TRBV12-3/TRBV12-4	TRBJ2-2	once	CASSLHGRGTGELFF	TGTGCCAGCAGTTTACACGGGAGAGGCACCGGGGAGCTGTTTTTT
TRBD1	TRBV10-3	TRBJ1-1	NA	CAISEDRGAFF	TGTGCCATCAGTGAGGACAGGGGAGCTTTCTTT
NA	TRBV5-1	TRBJ2-2	NA	CASSLANTGELFF	TGCGCCAGCAGCCTAGCGAACACCGGGGAGCTGTTTTTT
NA	TRBV5-1	TRBJ2-7	few	CASSLGQGRAYEQYF	TGCGCCAGCAGCTTGGGTCAGGGCAGGGCCTACGAGCAGTACTTC
TRBD1	TRBV4-3	TRBJ2-4	NA	CASSQESGTVLDIQYF	TGCGCCAGCAGCCAAGAATCCGGGACAGTTTTGGACATTCAGTACTTC
NA	TRBV3-1	TRBJ1-5	many	CASSARDSNQPQHF	TGTGCCAGCAGCGCCCGGGACAGCAATCAGCCCCAGCATTTT
NA	TRBV25-1	TRBJ2-7	NA	CASSQEGVTPYEQYF	TGTGCCAGCAGCCAGGAGGGGGTTACGCCCTACGAGCAGTACTTC
NA	TRBV21-1	TRBJ2-7	once	CASSNIPGQASYEQYF	TGTGCCAGCAGCAACATTCCGGGACAGGCTTCCTACGAGCAGTACTTC
NA	TRBV4-3	TRBJ2-1	NA	CASSQAYGLDEQFF	TGCGCCAGCAGCCAAGCCTATGGCTTGGATGAGCAGTTCTTC
TRBD2	TRBV28	TRBJ2-3	NA	CASSRTAGADTQYF	TGTGCCAGCAGTCGGACAGCGGGGGCAGATACGCAGTATTTT
NA	TRBV29-1	TRBJ1-4	NA	CSAGPGTSEKLFF	TGCAGCGCCGGGCCCGGAACTAGTGAAAAACTGTTTTTT
TRBD1	TRBV12-3/TRBV12-4	TRBJ1-6	few	CASRARDRGLTYNSPLHF	TGTGCCAGCAGAGCGAGAGACAGGGGGCTTACCTATAATTCACCCCTCCACTTT
TRBD1	TRBV4-3	TRBJ2-7	NA	CASSLGLQGYYEQYF	TGCGCCAGCAGCCTAGGCCTACAGGGGTACTACGAGCAGTACTTC
TRBD2	TRBV20-1	TRBJ2-1	NA	CSAYGTSGRSEQFF	TGCAGTGCTTACGGGACTAGCGGGAGGAGTGAGCAGTTCTTC